This T cell receptor (beta chain) was identified during a study of blood T cell repertoires in COVID-19. Study details: PBMCs, B-cell-depleted T cells, or T cells were the source of the cDNA or gDNA that made up the material.

In the original workflow: Amplification from reference gene primers served as the basis for estimated nucleated cell counts. The repertoire was sequenced with immunoSEQ multiplex PCR; TCRdb's copy has only in-frame clones and lacks some. V and J calls and clone size are as listed in that table; D and trimming were resolved from the DNA. The sample contains around 370,000 clones, almost 90% of which appear only once. CDR1 and CDR2 (germline): MDHEN, SYDVKM. The germline V and J ends were trimmed by 3 bases and 6 bases, with 11 bases remaining between them. The CDR3 covers 13 residues. The specimen was peripheral blood. This clonotype was obtained from a man in his late teens or twenties with active or convalescent COVID-19. The chain recombines TRBV28 with TRBJ1-1; possibly TRBD1 for D (5 bases). The CDR3 nucleotides are TGTGCCAGCAGTTTGGGGGGGGGAGCTGAAGCTTTCTTT. This gives the protein CASSLGGGAEAFF.